This record concerns one T cell receptor (beta chain) sequence. The antigen remains unidentified. Primers: 60 Vbeta forward and 13 Jbeta reverse. Sequencing was performed with immunoSEQ multiplex PCR; in TCRdb, only in-frame clones are kept and a portion is missing. The data contain approximately 200,000 clones, roughly 79% of them seen just once; the ten biggest clones take up approximately 1.5%. This sample was included in a study of cytomegalovirus exposure and HLA in healthy donors. Study conclusions and caveats: V- and J-gene trimming in TCR beta was tied to a missense DCLRE1C variant by an analysis performed later.

Sequenced material: PBMCs. The sequence derives from a woman in her late teens or twenties in good health and CMV-seronegative.

The CDR3 bases are TGTGCCAGCAGTTTTGCAGACCAAGAGACCCAGTACTTC. This translates into CASSFADQETQYF. The genes are TRBV28 and TRBJ2-5, with no clear D. From germline, CDR1 is MDHEN and CDR2 SYDVKM. The CDR3 runs to 13 residues. Deletions cut 3 bases from V and 0 bases from J, with 5 bases between.